The rows below give T cell receptor beta chains drawn from one sample of a study of cytomegalovirus exposure and HLA in healthy donors. Some clones are missing from TCRdb's copy, which holds only in-frame ones; the method was immunoSEQ multiplex PCR. The data contain under 350,000 clones, just over 85% of them seen just once; the ten biggest clones take up around 1%. The material sequenced was PBMCs. All receptors derive from a woman younger than 30 in good health and CMV-seronegative. Each CDR3 is given with its conserved first and last residue. A D gene is named only where the DNA matches it firmly. Size is omitted from some rows. Given values are once, few, many or a class for expanded clones.

CDR3aa,CDR3nt,d_gene,abundance,j_gene,v_gene
CGTGGYSNQPQHF,TGTGGCACTGGAGGGTATAGCAATCAGCCCCAGCATTTT,-,-,TRBJ1-5,TRBV28
CASSLWASGSETYEQYF,TGCGCCAGCAGCTTGTGGGCTAGCGGGAGTGAAACCTACGAGCAGTACTTC,TRBD2,-,TRBJ2-7,TRBV5-1
CASSHSTSRVRGEKLFF,TGTGCCAGCAGCCACTCCACGTCCAGGGTAAGAGGTGAAAAACTGTTTTTT,-,-,TRBJ1-4,TRBV9
CASGRGGTGELFF,TGTGCCAGCGGGCGGGGCGGCACCGGGGAGCTGTTTTTT,-,-,TRBJ2-2,TRBV13
CASSRQGDQPQHF,TGTGCCAGCAGCCGACAGGGCGATCAGCCCCAGCATTTT,TRBD1,-,TRBJ1-5,TRBV6-6
CASSDSWGRTNEKLFF,TGTGCCAGCAGTGATTCGTGGGGCAGAACTAATGAAAAACTGTTTTTT,-,-,TRBJ1-4,TRBV2
CASSYTLGQGGETQYF,TGTGCCAGCAGTTACACTCTGGGACAGGGGGGGGAGACCCAGTACTTC,TRBD1,-,TRBJ2-5,TRBV6-5
CSVEGLAGETQYF,TGCAGCGTTGAAGGACTAGCTGGAGAGACCCAGTACTTC,TRBD2,-,TRBJ2-5,TRBV29-1
CASSIFGYNEQFF,TGTGCCAGTAGTATTTTCGGCTACAATGAGCAGTTCTTC,-,-,TRBJ2-1,TRBV19
CASSVRGSYNSPLHF,TGTGCCAGCAGCGTTCGGGGCTCCTATAATTCACCCCTCCACTTT,-,-,TRBJ1-6,TRBV9
CASSVRQGTMAGNTIYF,TGTGCCAGCAGCGTCCGACAGGGCACTATGGCCGGAAACACCATATATTTT,TRBD1,-,TRBJ1-3,TRBV9
CARPGQGETGELFF,TGTGCCAGACCGGGACAGGGAGAAACCGGGGAGCTGTTTTTT,TRBD1,once,TRBJ2-2,TRBV19
CASSGWLSSGPFAYEQYF,TGTGCCAGCAGCGGATGGCTCTCCAGCGGGCCCTTCGCCTACGAGCAGTACTTC,-,-,TRBJ2-7,TRBV27
CASSELGQQETQYF,TGTGCCAGCAGTGAATTGGGACAGCAAGAGACCCAGTACTTC,TRBD1,-,TRBJ2-5,TRBV6-1
CASSRDLNTEAFF,TGTGCCAGCAGTCGGGATCTGAACACTGAAGCTTTCTTT,-,-,TRBJ1-1,TRBV6-5
CASRGGVVNQPQHF,TGTGCCAGCAGAGGAGGGGTGGTCAATCAGCCCCAGCATTTT,-,few,TRBJ1-5,TRBV2
CASSDRTPYYGYTF,TGTGCCAGCAGTGATAGGACACCTTACTATGGCTACACCTTC,-,-,TRBJ1-2,TRBV6-1
CASSMTGIMNGYTF,TGTGCCAGTAGTATGACAGGGATTATGAATGGCTACACCTTC,TRBD1,-,TRBJ1-2,TRBV19
CASSRGTANTGELFF,TGTGCCAGCAGTCGCGGGACAGCCAACACCGGGGAGCTGTTTTTT,-,once,TRBJ2-2,TRBV14
CSVEDRQGASREKLFF,TGCAGCGTTGAAGATCGGCAGGGGGCTTCGCGGGAAAAACTGTTTTTT,TRBD1,-,TRBJ1-4,TRBV29-1
CSATRDRLTEAFF,TGCAGCGCTACTCGGGACAGACTAACTGAAGCTTTCTTT,TRBD1,-,TRBJ1-1,TRBV29-1
CASRDRGSTDTQYF,TGCGCCAGCAGAGACAGGGGTTCCACAGATACGCAGTATTTT,TRBD1,-,TRBJ2-3,TRBV4-3
CASSRTGRYGYTF,TGTGCCAGCAGTCGAACAGGGCGCTATGGCTACACCTTC,-,-,TRBJ1-2,TRBV6-5
CASSPGTVGSPYNEQFF,TGTGCCAGTAGTCCCGGGACAGTCGGCTCCCCCTACAATGAGCAGTTCTTC,TRBD1,-,TRBJ2-1,TRBV19
CASSPGGMTTNEKLFF,TGTGCCAGCAGCCCAGGGGGGATGACAACTAATGAAAAACTGTTTTTT,TRBD1,-,TRBJ1-4,TRBV4-2
CASSRAGATDSNEQYF,TGTGCCAGTAGTAGGGCGGGGGCCACGGACAGCAACGAGCAGTACTTC,-,few,TRBJ2-7,TRBV19
CASSGRGVRNTIYF,TGTGCCAGCAGCGGCAGGGGAGTCCGAAACACCATATATTTT,-,-,TRBJ1-3,TRBV11-3
CASSLYENNSPLHF,TGTGCCAGCAGTTTATATGAGAATAATTCACCCCTCCACTTT,-,-,TRBJ1-6,TRBV27
CASSLAGGPSTEAFF,TGCGCCAGCAGCTTGGCGGGGGGCCCGAGTACTGAAGCTTTCTTT,-,-,TRBJ1-1,TRBV5-1